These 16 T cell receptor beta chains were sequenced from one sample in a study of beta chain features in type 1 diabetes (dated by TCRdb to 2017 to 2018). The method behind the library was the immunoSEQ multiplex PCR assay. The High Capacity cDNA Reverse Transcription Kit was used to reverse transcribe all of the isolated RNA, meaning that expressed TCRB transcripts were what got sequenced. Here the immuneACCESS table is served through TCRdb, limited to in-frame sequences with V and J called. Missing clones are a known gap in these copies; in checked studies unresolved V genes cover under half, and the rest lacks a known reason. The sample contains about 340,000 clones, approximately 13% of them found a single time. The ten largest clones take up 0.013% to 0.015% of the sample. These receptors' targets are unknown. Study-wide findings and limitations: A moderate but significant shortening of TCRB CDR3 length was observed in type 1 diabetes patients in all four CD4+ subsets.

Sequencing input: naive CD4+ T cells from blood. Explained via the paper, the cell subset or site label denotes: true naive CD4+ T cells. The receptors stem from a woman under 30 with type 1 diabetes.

CDR3 sequence (DNA): TGTGCCAGCAGTGACGGCGGTGGCGGCTCCAGAACTAACTATGGCTACACCTTC. Protein sequence: CASSDGGGGSRTNYGYTF. V and J are TRBV6-1 and TRBJ1-2; D is unresolved. Germline CDR1 reads MNHNS; CDR2 reads SASEGT. V lost 3 bases and J 0 bases, leaving 20 bases between the germline ends. The CDR3 covers 18 residues.

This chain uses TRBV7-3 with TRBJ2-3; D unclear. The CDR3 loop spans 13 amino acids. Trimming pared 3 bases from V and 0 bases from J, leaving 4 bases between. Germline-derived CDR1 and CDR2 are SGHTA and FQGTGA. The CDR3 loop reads CASSFYSTDTQYF. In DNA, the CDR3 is TGTGCCAGCAGCTTTTATAGCACAGATACGCAGTATTTT.

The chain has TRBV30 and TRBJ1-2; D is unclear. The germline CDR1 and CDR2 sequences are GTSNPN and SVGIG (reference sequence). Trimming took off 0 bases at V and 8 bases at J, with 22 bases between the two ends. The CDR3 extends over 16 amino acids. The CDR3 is CAWSVHSMAGTEGYTF. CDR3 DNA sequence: TGTGCCTGGAGTGTACACTCTATGGCAGGAACTGAGGGCTACACCTTC.

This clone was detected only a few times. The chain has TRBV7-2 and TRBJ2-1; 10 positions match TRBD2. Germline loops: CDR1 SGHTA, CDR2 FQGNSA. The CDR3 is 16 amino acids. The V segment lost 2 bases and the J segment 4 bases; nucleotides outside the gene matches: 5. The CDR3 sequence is CASSLTSSGSYNEQFF. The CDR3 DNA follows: TGTGCCAGCAGCTTAACCTCTAGCGGGAGTTACAATGAGCAGTTCTTC.

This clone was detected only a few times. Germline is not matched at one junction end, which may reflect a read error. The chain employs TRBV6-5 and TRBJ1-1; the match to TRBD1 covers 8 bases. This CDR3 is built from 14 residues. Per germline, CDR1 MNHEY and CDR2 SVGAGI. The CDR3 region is CASSQRQGNAEAFF. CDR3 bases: TGTGCCAGCAGTCAACGACAGGGGAACGCTGAAGCTTTCTTT.

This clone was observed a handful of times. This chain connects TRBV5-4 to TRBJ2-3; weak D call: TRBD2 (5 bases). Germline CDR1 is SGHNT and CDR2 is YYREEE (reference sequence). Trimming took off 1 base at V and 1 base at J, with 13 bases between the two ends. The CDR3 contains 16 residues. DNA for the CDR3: TGTGCCAGCAGCTTGAAGGCAGCGGTTGGCACAGATACGCAGTATTTT. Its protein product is CASSLKAAVGTDTQYF.

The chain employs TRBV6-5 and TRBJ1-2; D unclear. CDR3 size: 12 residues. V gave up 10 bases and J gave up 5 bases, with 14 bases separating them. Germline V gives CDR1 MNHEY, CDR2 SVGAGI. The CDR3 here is CATQDYIYGYTF. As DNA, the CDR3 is TGTGCCACTCAGGACTACATTTATGGCTACACCTTC.

Here the CDR3 reads CASSPSSSYEQYF. The CDR3 DNA sequence: TGTGCCAGCTCACCTTCCAGCTCCTACGAGCAGTACTTC. The chain is built from TRBV18 and TRBJ2-7, with D unclear. Germline CDR1 reads KGHSH; CDR2 reads LQKENI. V gave up 3 bases and J gave up 0 bases, with 6 bases separating them. The CDR3 runs to 13 residues.

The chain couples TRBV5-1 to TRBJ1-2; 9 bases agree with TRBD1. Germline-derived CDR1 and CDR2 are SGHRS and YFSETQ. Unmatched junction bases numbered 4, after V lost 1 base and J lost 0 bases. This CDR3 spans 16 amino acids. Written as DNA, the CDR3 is TGCGCCAGCAGCTTGAGGACAGGGGAAGCTAACTATGGCTACACCTTC. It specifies CASSLRTGEANYGYTF.

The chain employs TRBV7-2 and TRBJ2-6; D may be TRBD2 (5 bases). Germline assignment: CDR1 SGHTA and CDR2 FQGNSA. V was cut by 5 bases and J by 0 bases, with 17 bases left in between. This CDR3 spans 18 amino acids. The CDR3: CASSPDLGWGSGANVLTF. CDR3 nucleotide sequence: TGTGCCAGCAGCCCGGACTTGGGTTGGGGCTCTGGGGCCAACGTCCTGACTTTC. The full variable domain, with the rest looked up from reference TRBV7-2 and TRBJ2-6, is GAGVSQSPSNKVTEKGKDVELRCDPISGHTALYWYRQSLGQGLEFLIYFQGNSAPDKSGLPSDRFSAERTGGSVSTLTIQRTQQEDSAVYLCASSPDLGWGSGANVLTFGAGSRLTVL.

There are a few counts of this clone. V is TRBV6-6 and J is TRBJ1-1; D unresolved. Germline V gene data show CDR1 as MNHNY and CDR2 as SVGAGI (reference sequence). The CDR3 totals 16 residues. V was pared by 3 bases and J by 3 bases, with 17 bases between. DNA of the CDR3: TGTGCCAGCAGTTATGGCGGGCTCAAACTGGACACTGAAGCTTTCTTT. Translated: CASSYGGLKLDTEAFF.

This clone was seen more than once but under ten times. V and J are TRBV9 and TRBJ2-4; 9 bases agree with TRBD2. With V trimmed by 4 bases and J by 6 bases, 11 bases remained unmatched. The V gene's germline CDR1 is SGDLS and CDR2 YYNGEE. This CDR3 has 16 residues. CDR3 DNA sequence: TGTGCCAGCAGCCCTCAGGGTCTAGCGGGACTAAACATTCAGTACTTC. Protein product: CASSPQGLAGLNIQYF.

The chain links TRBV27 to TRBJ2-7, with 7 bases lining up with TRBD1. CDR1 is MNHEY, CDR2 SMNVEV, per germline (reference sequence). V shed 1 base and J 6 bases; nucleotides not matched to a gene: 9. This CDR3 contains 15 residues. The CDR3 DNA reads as TGTGCCAGCAGTTTATACGAGGGGGCGCTTAGCGAGCAGTACTTC. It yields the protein CASSLYEGALSEQYF.

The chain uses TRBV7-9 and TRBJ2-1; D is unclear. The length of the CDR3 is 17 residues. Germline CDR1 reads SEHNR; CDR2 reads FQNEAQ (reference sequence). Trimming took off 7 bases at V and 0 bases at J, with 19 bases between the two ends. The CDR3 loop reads CASTLLGADDSYNEQFF. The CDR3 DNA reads TGTGCCAGCACCCTTCTCGGAGCAGACGACTCCTACAATGAGCAGTTCTTC.

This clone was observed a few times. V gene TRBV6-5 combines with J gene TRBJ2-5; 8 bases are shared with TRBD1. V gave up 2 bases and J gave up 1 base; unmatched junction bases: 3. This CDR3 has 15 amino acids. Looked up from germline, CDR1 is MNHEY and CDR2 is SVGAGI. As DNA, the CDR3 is TGTGCCAGCAGTTACCGGGGACAGGCCCAAGAGACCCAGTACTTC. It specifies CASSYRGQAQETQYF.

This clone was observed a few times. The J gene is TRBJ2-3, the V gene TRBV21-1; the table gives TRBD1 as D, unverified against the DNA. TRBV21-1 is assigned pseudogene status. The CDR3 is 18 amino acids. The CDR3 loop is CASSKKKKVNRMTDTQYF. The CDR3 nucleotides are TGTGCCAGCAGCAAGAAGAAAAAAGTGAACAGGATGACAGATACGCAGTATTTT.